This is a list of T cell receptor beta chains from one sample in a study of blood T cell repertoires in COVID-19. Clones were sequenced by immunoSEQ multiplex PCR, and TCRdb holds only the in-frame ones, with some missing. The table shows about 240,000 clones, with 75% to 90% occurring only once. The sequenced sample consisted of peripheral blood. These receptors originate from a woman older than 75 with COVID-19, enrolled during active disease. Both conserved end residues are part of each CDR3. The D gene is left open where the match is weak. Only some rows state a clone size, as once, few, many or a class for expanded clones.

>TRBJ1-1|TRBV18|TRBD1|few
CASSPPAQGAIEAFF
TGTGCCAGCTCACCACCAGCTCAGGGGGCCATCGAAGCTTTCTTT
>TRBJ1-6|TRBV5-1|NA|NA
CASSNRQSTSNSPLHF
TGCGCCAGCAGCAACCGACAGTCCACGAGTAATTCACCCCTCCACTTT
>TRBJ1-4|TRBV20-1|NA|NA
CSASRNEKLFF
TGCAGTGCTAGCCGTAATGAAAAACTGTTTTTT
>TRBJ2-3|TRBV6-6|NA|NA
CASTPGTDTQYF
TGTGCCAGCACCCCCGGCACAGATACGCAGTATTTT
>TRBJ1-1|TRBV29-1|NA|once
CSVVRGDTEAFF
TGCAGCGTTGTCAGGGGAGACACTGAAGCTTTCTTT
>TRBJ2-7|TRBV19|NA|NA
CASSTKGVRRDEQYF
TGTGCCAGTAGTACCAAGGGGGTACGGCGTGACGAGCAGTACTTC
>TRBJ1-2|TRBV5-8|NA|NA
CASSFIPGTTNYGYTF
TGTGCCAGCAGCTTTATACCGGGGACAACTAACTATGGCTACACCTTC
>TRBJ1-2|TRBV28|TRBD1|NA
CASRETGSNYGYTF
TGTGCCAGCAGGGAGACAGGGAGCAACTATGGCTACACCTTC
>TRBJ2-3|TRBV3-1/TRBV3-2|NA|NA
CASTRGLLPDTQYF
TGTGCCAGCACCCGAGGACTCCTGCCAGATACGCAGTATTTT
>TRBJ1-2|TRBV2|TRBD1|NA
CASSEGQGTGYTF
TGTGCCAGCAGTGAAGGACAGGGAACTGGCTACACCTTC
>TRBJ2-2|TRBV7-9|NA|few
CASSPQGAGELFF
TGTGCCAGCAGCCCCCAGGGTGCCGGGGAGCTGTTTTTT
>TRBJ2-2|TRBV3-1/TRBV3-2|NA|NA
CASSQLSGELFF
TGTGCCAGCAGCCAATTGAGCGGGGAGCTGTTTTTT
>TRBJ2-7|TRBV12-3/TRBV12-4|NA|NA
CASSKGVIDEQYF
TGTGCCAGCAGCAAGGGGGTTATCGACGAGCAGTACTTC
>TRBJ2-1|TRBV5-1|TRBD2|NA
CASSRSGGLYNEQFF
TGCGCCAGCAGCCGTAGCGGGGGCCTTTACAATGAGCAGTTCTTC
>TRBJ2-4|TRBV4-1|NA|NA
CASSQGPWGPGAKNIQYF
TGCGCCAGCAGCCAAGGCCCCTGGGGGCCCGGAGCCAAAAACATTCAGTACTTC
>TRBJ2-1|TRBV7-9|TRBD1|NA
CASSPVGTGNYNEQFF
TGTGCCAGCAGCCCTGTAGGGACAGGGAACTACAATGAGCAGTTCTTC
>TRBJ1-2|TRBV28|TRBD1|NA
CASTTDRGLGYTF
TGTGCCAGCACCACGGACAGGGGGCTTGGCTACACCTTC
>TRBJ1-5|TRBV19|TRBD1|NA
CASSQGVGQPQHF
TGTGCCAGTAGTCAGGGGGTAGGTCAGCCCCAGCATTTT
>TRBJ1-4|TRBV19|NA|NA
CASTDGGAGAEKLFF
TGTGCCAGTACCGACGGGGGTGCCGGGGCTGAAAAACTGTTTTTT
>TRBJ1-6|TRBV6-5|TRBD1|NA
CASTWQTGANSPLHF
TGTGCCAGCACATGGCAGACAGGGGCAAATTCACCCCTCCACTTT
>TRBJ1-6|TRBV7-9|TRBD1|NA
CASSRTGGLSPLHF
TGTGCCAGCAGCCGAACAGGGGGTTTGTCACCCCTCCACTTT
>TRBJ1-5|TRBV28|TRBD1|NA
CASSLGQFNQPQHF
TGTGCCAGCAGCCTGGGACAGTTCAATCAGCCCCAGCATTTT
>TRBJ2-3|TRBV5-1|NA|NA
CASSDLGDTQYF
TGCGCCAGTAGCGACTTGGGTGATACGCAGTATTTT
>TRBJ1-6|TRBV10-2|NA|NA
CASSERRQSGVSPLHF
TGCGCCAGCAGTGAAAGGAGACAGAGCGGGGTCTCACCCCTCCACTTT
>TRBJ2-3|TRBV4-1|TRBD1|NA
CASSLRDRGGIRSDTQYF
TGCGCCAGCAGCCTCCGGGACAGGGGAGGAATACGAAGTGATACGCAGTATTTT
>TRBJ1-5|TRBV4-1|TRBD1|NA
CASSRSTGVGNQPQHF
TGCGCCAGCAGCCGATCGACAGGGGTGGGCAATCAGCCCCAGCATTTT
>TRBJ2-7|TRBV27|TRBD2|few
CASSPPSGLAGRQYF
TGTGCCAGCAGTCCCCCATCCGGACTAGCGGGTCGTCAGTACTTC
>TRBJ1-2|TRBV10-3|NA|NA
CAIRNGQNYGYTF
TGTGCCATCAGAAATGGACAGAACTATGGCTACACCTTC
>TRBJ1-1|TRBV6-6|NA|once
CASSYGSGRPEAFF
TGTGCCAGCAGTTACGGGTCAGGGAGGCCTGAAGCTTTCTTT
>TRBJ1-4|TRBV3-1/TRBV3-2|TRBD1|NA
CASSPGTGVLEKLFF
TGTGCCAGCAGCCCGGGGACAGGGGTCTTGGAAAAACTGTTTTTT
>TRBJ2-5|TRBV15|TRBD2|NA
CATSTPSGSRKTQYF
TGTGCCACCAGCACTCCAAGCGGGAGTCGGAAGACCCAGTACTTC
>TRBJ1-1|TRBV7-3|NA|NA
CASSLSRNTEAFF
TGTGCCAGCAGCTTAAGTCGGAACACTGAAGCTTTCTTT